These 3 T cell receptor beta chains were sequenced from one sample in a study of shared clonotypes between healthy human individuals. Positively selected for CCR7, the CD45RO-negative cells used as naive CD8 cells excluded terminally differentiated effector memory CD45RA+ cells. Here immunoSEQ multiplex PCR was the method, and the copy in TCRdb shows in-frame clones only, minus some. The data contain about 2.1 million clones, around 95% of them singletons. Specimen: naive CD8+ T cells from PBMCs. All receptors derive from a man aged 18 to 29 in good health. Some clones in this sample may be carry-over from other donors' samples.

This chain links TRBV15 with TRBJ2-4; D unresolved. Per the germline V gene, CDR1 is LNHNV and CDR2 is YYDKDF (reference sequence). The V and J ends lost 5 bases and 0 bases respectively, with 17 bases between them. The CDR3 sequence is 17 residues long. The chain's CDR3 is CATSPQSPLVAKNIQYF. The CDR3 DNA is TGTGCCACCAGCCCCCAAAGCCCACTGGTAGCCAAAAACATTCAGTACTTC.

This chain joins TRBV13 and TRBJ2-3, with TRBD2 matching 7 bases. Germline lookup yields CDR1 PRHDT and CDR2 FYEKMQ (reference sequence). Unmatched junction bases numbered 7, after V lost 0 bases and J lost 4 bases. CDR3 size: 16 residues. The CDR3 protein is CASSLGAGDLPDTQYF. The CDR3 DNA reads TGTGCCAGCAGCTTAGGGGCGGGGGACCTCCCAGATACGCAGTATTTT. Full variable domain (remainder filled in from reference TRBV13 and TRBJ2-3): AAGVIQSPRHLIKEKRETATLKCYPIPRHDTVYWYQQGPGQDPQFLISFYEKMQSDKGSIPDRFSAQQFSDYHSELNMSSLELGDSALYFCASSLGAGDLPDTQYFGPGTRLTVL.

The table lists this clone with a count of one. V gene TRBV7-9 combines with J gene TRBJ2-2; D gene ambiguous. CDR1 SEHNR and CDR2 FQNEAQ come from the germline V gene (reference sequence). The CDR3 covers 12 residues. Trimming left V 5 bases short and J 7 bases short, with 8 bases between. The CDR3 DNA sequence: TGTGCCAGCAGCCCAACTGGCGGGGAGCTGTTTTTT. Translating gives CASSPTGGELFF.